These T cell receptor beta chains were read from a single sample in a study of blood T cell repertoires in COVID-19. The method was immunoSEQ multiplex PCR; TCRdb's version includes in-frame clones alone and lacks a portion of them. The table lists some 120,000 clones, approximately 80% of them singletons, with 3.8% in the top ten. The sample comprised peripheral blood. These receptors all come from a woman aged 50 to 60 with acute or convalescent COVID-19. CDR3s include the opening cysteine and the closing phenylalanine or tryptophan. The order of the fields is D gene, clone size, V gene, J gene, CDR3 protein, CDR3 DNA. A D gene is named only where the DNA matches it firmly. The size field is filled for only some rows; it gives once, few, many or a size class.

TRBD2	NA	TRBV28	TRBJ2-7	CASSSSGGSIYEQYF	TGTGCCAGCAGTTCCTCGGGCGGGAGCATCTACGAGCAGTACTTC
TRBD1	NA	TRBV10-3	TRBJ1-2	CAISGPGQGKEGYTF	TGTGCCATCAGTGGGCCGGGACAGGGGAAGGAGGGCTACACCTTC
NA	NA	TRBV2	TRBJ1-1	CASSVSRVLNTEAFF	TGTGCCAGCAGTGTCTCGAGAGTGTTGAACACTGAAGCTTTCTTT
NA	once	TRBV27	TRBJ2-5	CASSNRRDKQSETQYF	TGTGCCAGCAGCAACCGCCGGGACAAACAATCCGAGACCCAGTACTTC
NA	NA	TRBV3-1/TRBV3-2	TRBJ1-6	CASSQMTGWNSPLHF	TGTGCCAGCAGCCAAATGACAGGCTGGAATTCACCCCTCCACTTT
TRBD1	NA	TRBV5-4	TRBJ2-7	CASSLSGTGSVEQYF	TGTGCCAGCAGCTTGAGTGGGACAGGGTCGGTCGAGCAGTACTTC
TRBD1	NA	TRBV6-5	TRBJ1-2	CASRSWTGDNYGYTF	TGTGCCAGCCGAAGTTGGACAGGGGACAACTATGGCTACACCTTC
TRBD1	NA	TRBV29-1	TRBJ2-1	CSDNRGNSYNEQFF	TGCAGCGACAACAGGGGAAACTCCTACAATGAGCAGTTCTTC
TRBD2	NA	TRBV5-1	TRBJ2-2	CASSLGMASGRRQPGELFF	TGCGCCAGCAGCTTGGGTATGGCTAGCGGGAGAAGGCAGCCCGGGGAGCTGTTTTTT
TRBD1	NA	TRBV11-2	TRBJ1-2	CASTPGAGTAYGYTF	TGTGCCAGCACCCCCGGGGCGGGGACAGCGTATGGCTACACCTTC
NA	NA	TRBV7-9	TRBJ2-7	CASSWRLYEQYF	TGTGCCAGCAGCTGGCGGCTGTACGAGCAGTACTTC
NA	NA	TRBV7-9	TRBJ2-5	CASSLVAGNVETQYF	TGTGCCAGCAGCCTGGTGGCGGGAAATGTAGAGACCCAGTACTTC
NA	NA	TRBV6-2/TRBV6-3	TRBJ1-5	CASSYIVREPQHF	TGTGCCAGCAGTTACATCGTCCGGGAGCCCCAGCATTTT
NA	NA	TRBV30	TRBJ1-3	CAWAIGLTLDTIYF	TGTGCCTGGGCGATAGGACTAACTCTAGACACCATATATTTT
NA	NA	TRBV7-2	TRBJ1-3	CASSFNSPSSGNTIYF	TGTGCCAGCAGCTTTAACAGCCCCAGCTCTGGAAACACCATATATTTT
NA	once	TRBV18	TRBJ2-1	CASSPRGKGYNEQFF	TGTGCCAGCTCACCACGAGGGAAAGGGTACAATGAGCAGTTCTTC
NA	NA	TRBV30	TRBJ1-6	CAWKQGNGSYNSPLHF	TGTGCCTGGAAACAGGGAAATGGGTCCTATAATTCACCCCTCCACTTT
NA	NA	TRBV19	TRBJ1-5	CASSGTTVQPQHF	TGTGCCAGTAGTGGAACGACAGTTCAGCCCCAGCATTTT
NA	NA	TRBV18	TRBJ1-4	CASSTRGRVGEKLFF	TGTGCCAGCTCTACCAGAGGCAGGGTTGGGGAAAAACTGTTTTTT
TRBD1	few	TRBV10-3	TRBJ1-1	CAIRDDRGGPEAFF	TGTGCCATCAGAGACGACAGGGGTGGTCCTGAAGCTTTCTTT
TRBD1	NA	TRBV6-5	TRBJ2-5	CASRVGQLQETQYF	TGTGCCAGCAGGGTGGGACAGCTCCAAGAGACCCAGTACTTC
NA	NA	TRBV7-9	TRBJ2-3	CASSGADRSNF	TGTGCCAGCAGCGGCGCGGATCGCAGTAATTTT
NA	NA	TRBV9	TRBJ2-1	CASSVGHEGGYNEQFF	TGTGCCAGCAGCGTAGGGCACGAGGGGGGGTACAATGAGCAGTTCTTC
TRBD2	NA	TRBV19	TRBJ2-1	CASSIVGLAGANEQFF	TGTGCCAGTAGTATAGTAGGACTAGCGGGAGCAAATGAGCAGTTCTTC
NA	few	TRBV10-3	TRBJ1-2	CAITLNGPNNGYTF	TGTGCCATCACCCTGAATGGCCCAAATAATGGCTACACCTTC
NA	NA	TRBV5-1	TRBJ2-1	CASSFSPYNEQFF	TGCGCCAGCAGCTTCTCCCCCTACAATGAGCAGTTCTTC
TRBD2	NA	TRBV5-5	TRBJ2-7	CASSLVAGSYEQYF	TGTGCCAGCAGCTTGGTAGCGGGATCCTACGAGCAGTACTTC
TRBD1	NA	TRBV9	TRBJ1-1	CASSTGVYTEAFF	TGTGCCAGCAGCACAGGGGTTTACACTGAAGCTTTCTTT